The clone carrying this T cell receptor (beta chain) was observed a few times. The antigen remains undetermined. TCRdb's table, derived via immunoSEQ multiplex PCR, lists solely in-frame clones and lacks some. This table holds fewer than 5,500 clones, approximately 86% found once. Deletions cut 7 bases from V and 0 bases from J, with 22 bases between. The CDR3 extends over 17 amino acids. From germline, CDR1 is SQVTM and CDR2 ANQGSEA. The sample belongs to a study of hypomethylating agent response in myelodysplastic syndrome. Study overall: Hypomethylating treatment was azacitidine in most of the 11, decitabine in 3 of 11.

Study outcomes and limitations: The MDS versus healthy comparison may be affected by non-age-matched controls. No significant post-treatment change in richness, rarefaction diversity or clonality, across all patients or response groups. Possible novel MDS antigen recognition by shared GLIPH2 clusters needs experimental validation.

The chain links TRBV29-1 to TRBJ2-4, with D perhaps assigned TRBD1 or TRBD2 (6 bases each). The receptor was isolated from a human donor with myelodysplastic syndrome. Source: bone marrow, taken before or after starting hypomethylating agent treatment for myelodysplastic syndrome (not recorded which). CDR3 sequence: CSGGAEKDFLAKNIQYF. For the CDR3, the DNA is TGCAGCGGGGGGGCAGAGAAGGACTTCCTAGCCAAAAACATTCAGTACTTC.